The next 3 T cell receptor beta chains were all read from a single sample in a study of radiation and T cells in renal cell carcinoma. Time point meaning: blood 4 weeks post-SBRT, at nephrectomy. Treatment specified: 15 Gy SBRT to primary tumor, nephrectomy 4 weeks later. This table comes from immunoSEQ multiplex PCR, and its TCRdb copy is limited to in-frame clones, with some not included. Among approximately 150,000 clones listed, 75% to 90% were seen once. Specimen: blood, collected from a patient whose treatment included radiotherapy and nephrectomy. All receptors come from a woman aged 50 to 60 with renal cell carcinoma.

The chain is built from TRBV19 and TRBJ2-1, with a weak D call TRBD1 (6 bases). V lost 7 bases and J lost 7, with 20 bases in between. CDR3 length: 15 residues. Germline assignment: CDR1 LNHDA and CDR2 SQIVND (reference sequence). CDR3 loop: CASTDARRGGNEQFF. CDR3 DNA sequence: TGTGCCAGTACCGATGCCCGCAGGGGCGGTAATGAGCAGTTCTTC. Combining the CDR3 with reference TRBV19 and TRBJ2-1 gives the whole variable domain DGGITQSPKYLFRKEGQNVTLSCEQNLNHDAMYWYRQDPGQGLRLIYYSQIVNDFQKGDIAEGYSVSREKKESFPLTVTSAQKNPTAFYLCASTDARRGGNEQFFGPGTRLTVL.

The chain carries TRBV6-5 and TRBJ2-7, with TRBD1 matching 7 bases. Losses at the gene ends were 6 bases for V and 5 bases for J; bases not matched to a gene: 7. The CDR3 consists of 13 residues. CDR1 and CDR2 (germline): MNHEY, SVGAGI. The CDR3 spells CASRTDRPHEQYF. For the CDR3, the DNA is TGTGCCAGCAGGACGGACAGGCCCCACGAGCAGTACTTC.

The V call is TRBV10-3, the J call TRBJ1-2; D unresolved. Germline V gene data show CDR1 as ENHRY and CDR2 as SYGVKD. The CDR3 is 14 amino acids. Trimming shortened V by 3 bases and J by 0 bases, and 8 bases separated the two germline ends. This CDR3 is CAISDQRTNYGYTF. In DNA form, the CDR3 reads TGTGCCATCAGTGACCAACGTACTAACTATGGCTACACCTTC.